The clone carrying this T cell receptor beta chain was found many times. Antigen unknown. This specimen belongs to a study of response to subunit inactivated influenza vaccine. TCRdb re-called the RT-PCR reads through MiXCR, storing one row per CDR3 protein. The repertoire consists of 450,000 to 600,000 distinct CDR3 sequences, with 7.6% occurring once and the leading ten covering 10% to 15%. Study-wide points: Each seasonal flu vaccination may recruit only limited new T cells, authors suggested.

Sequences were derived from PBMCs from blood, sampled 23 to 25 months after vaccination. The sequence was collected from a man aged 50 to 69 who received an inactivated influenza vaccine.

The CDR3 DNA is TGCAGCGTTGATAACGGACAGGGGATGAACACTGAAGCTTTCTTT. Its translation: CSVDNGQGMNTEAFF. The chain recombines TRBV29-1 with TRBJ1-1; 9 bases align to TRBD1. Germline V gives CDR1 SQVTM, CDR2 ANQGSEA. V shed 3 bases, J shed 0 bases, and the junction held 5 bases outside the gene matches. This CDR3 is built from 15 residues.